This TCR beta chain emerged from a study of blood T cell repertoires in COVID-19. V lost 0 bases and J lost 4; bases outside the gene matches: 2. The length of the CDR3 is 14 residues. The V gene's germline CDR1 is LNHNV and CDR2 YYDKDF (reference sequence). Patients from Seattle were sampled longitudinally, starting during active infection. Sequencing was performed with immunoSEQ multiplex PCR; in TCRdb, only in-frame clones are kept and a portion is missing. The sample records some 90,000 clones, 89% being singletons. Sequences were obtained from peripheral blood. This rearrangement joins TRBV15 to TRBJ2-5; TRBD2 matches 7 bases. This TCR came from a man between 45 and 60 years old with COVID-19, enrolled during active disease. The CDR3 protein is CATSRDSSGETQYF. CDR3 DNA: TGTGCCACCAGCAGAGATTCTAGCGGAGAGACCCAGTACTTC.